The rows below give T cell receptor beta chains drawn from one sample of a study of cytomegalovirus exposure and HLA in healthy donors. Sequencing used immunoSEQ multiplex PCR; TCRdb keeps in-frame clones, though not all of them. Of about 340,000 clones listed, 80% to 90% are singletons. The sequenced sample consisted of PBMCs. Every receptor here comes from a young woman in good health and CMV-seronegative. The CDR3 runs from the conserved cysteine through the conserved F or W. D genes are given only for firm matches. Size tells how often a clone was seen (once, few, many) or the class of an expanded clone, and some rows leave it out.

D	V	J	size	DNA	CDR3
.	TRBV28	TRBJ1-4	once	TGTGCCAGCAGTCTTGCGGGGGCAACTAATGAAAAACTGTTTTTT	CASSLAGATNEKLFF
TRBD2	TRBV7-8	TRBJ2-7	.	TGTGCCAGCAGCCCCGGGAGGTACGAGCAGTACTTC	CASSPGRYEQYF
TRBD1	TRBV5-8	TRBJ2-7	.	TGTGCCAGCAGCCCCGCCGGGACAGGGTACGTCAACGAGCAGTACTTC	CASSPAGTGYVNEQYF
TRBD2	TRBV7-2	TRBJ2-5	.	TGTGCCAGCAGCTTAGGTCTAGCGGTACAAGAGACCCAGTACTTC	CASSLGLAVQETQYF
.	TRBV7-8	TRBJ2-5	.	TGTGCCAGCAGCTTATTCCCCCTTGACAGCACTTCACAAGAGACCCAGTACTTC	CASSLFPLDSTSQETQYF
.	TRBV4-3	TRBJ2-1	.	TGCGCCAGCAGCCGGCAGCGAGACTACAATGAGCAGTTCTTC	CASSRQRDYNEQFF
.	TRBV15	TRBJ1-2	.	TGTGCCACCAGCAGAGATACAGCCTCGGGGGGCTACACCTTC	CATSRDTASGGYTF
.	TRBV27	TRBJ2-1	once	TGTGCCAGCAGTTTTGGCGGGAATTCCTACAATGAGCAGTTCTTC	CASSFGGNSYNEQFF
TRBD2	TRBV28	TRBJ2-1	.	TGTGCCAGCAGTTTAGGACTAGCGGGAGTCCCCTCCTACAATGAGCAGTTCTTC	CASSLGLAGVPSYNEQFF
TRBD2	TRBV2	TRBJ2-7	few	TGTGCCAGCAGTCTCCTTCTACTAGCGGGATTTTACGAGCAGTACTTC	CASSLLLLAGFYEQYF
.	TRBV10-3	TRBJ2-5	.	TGTGCCATCAGCCTACAGGGTCAAGAGACCCAGTACTTC	CAISLQGQETQYF
.	TRBV28	TRBJ1-2	.	TGTGCCAGCAGTTTACCAGACAGTCTGAACTATGGCTACACCTTC	CASSLPDSLNYGYTF
TRBD2	TRBV4-3	TRBJ2-1	.	TGCGCCAGCAGCCAAGATCCAGCGGGAGGGTGGGGTGAGCAGTTCTTC	CASSQDPAGGWGEQFF
TRBD2	TRBV5-4	TRBJ2-5	.	TGTGCCAGCAGCTTGGGGCTAGCGGGAGTAGAGACCCAGTACTTC	CASSLGLAGVETQYF
.	TRBV2	TRBJ2-3	.	TGTGCCGGAAAGACAGACACAGATACGCAGTATTTT	CAGKTDTDTQYF
TRBD1	TRBV15	TRBJ2-2	.	TGTGCCACCAGCAGAGATAGGTGGCAGGGGGCTGGGGAGCTGTTTTTT	CATSRDRWQGAGELFF
.	TRBV6-5	TRBJ2-7	.	TGTGCCAGCAGGCGGATCCTCCGCCCCTACGAGCAGTACTTC	CASRRILRPYEQYF
.	TRBV5-1	TRBJ2-3	.	TGCGCCAGCAGCCCGGGACGGGAGAACCCAGATACGCAGTATTTT	CASSPGRENPDTQYF
TRBD1	TRBV2	TRBJ1-4	few	TGTGCCAGCCTCCCTGGGACAGGGGGCGCTTTTGGAAAACTGTTTTTT	CASLPGTGGAFGKLFF
TRBD1	TRBV6-4	TRBJ1-4	.	TGTGCCAGCAGTGACCTGAGGGTCCGGGACAGGGGGGAAAAACTGTTTTTT	CASSDLRVRDRGEKLFF
.	TRBV28	TRBJ1-5	.	TGTGCCAGCAGTTTAGGAGGGACTGTGAAGCCCCAGCATTTT	CASSLGGTVKPQHF
TRBD1	TRBV6-1	TRBJ2-7	.	TGTGCCAGCAGTGAACTCCTCTCGGGACAGGGGGCCTACGAGCAGTACTTC	CASSELLSGQGAYEQYF
TRBD1	TRBV7-3	TRBJ2-1	.	TGTGCCAGCAGCTCCCTCGGACAGGGCCATGATGAGCAGTTCTTC	CASSSLGQGHDEQFF
.	TRBV9	TRBJ1-5	.	TGTGCCAGCGGGCGGGGTAGCAATCAGCCCCAGCATTTT	CASGRGSNQPQHF
.	TRBV5-1	TRBJ1-5	.	TGCGCCAGCAGCTCAGGGGTTAGCAATCAGCCCCAGCATTTT	CASSSGVSNQPQHF
TRBD2	TRBV4-2	TRBJ2-1	.	TGTGCCAGCAGCCGCCTTAGCGGGAGTTCCAATGAGCAGTTCTTC	CASSRLSGSSNEQFF
TRBD1	TRBV30	TRBJ2-2	.	TGTGCCTGGGGACAGGCATTAACCGGGGAGCTGTTTTTT	CAWGQALTGELFF
TRBD1	TRBV5-4	TRBJ2-7	.	TGTGCCAGCAGCAAGGGACAGACCTACGAGCAGTACTTC	CASSKGQTYEQYF
.	TRBV5-1	TRBJ2-1	.	TGCGCCAGCAGCCCCACCAACAGCTCCCCCAATGAGCAGTTCTTC	CASSPTNSSPNEQFF
.	TRBV5-1	TRBJ2-1	.	TGCGCCAGCAGCTTGATAGAAAGGGGAATTATTGAGCAGTTCTTC	CASSLIERGIIEQFF
.	TRBV27	TRBJ2-7	.	TGTGCCAGCAGTTTACTGGTCCGGGTCTACGAGCAGTACTTC	CASSLLVRVYEQYF
.	TRBV27	TRBJ1-5	.	TGTGCCAGCAGTGCACAGGCCCCGTATCAGCCCCAGCATTTT	CASSAQAPYQPQHF
.	TRBV5-1	TRBJ2-7	.	TGCGCCAGCAGGGGTGAGGAGGGATACGAGCAGTACTTC	CASRGEEGYEQYF
TRBD2	TRBV11-1	TRBJ2-2	few	TGTGCCAGCAGCTTAGGGCTAGCGGGACCCGGGGAGCTGTTTTTT	CASSLGLAGPGELFF
TRBD1	TRBV6-1	TRBJ1-5	.	TGTGCCAGCAGTGGACAGGGCCTCAATCAGCCCCAGCATTTT	CASSGQGLNQPQHF
TRBD2	TRBV27	TRBJ2-7	once	TGTGCCAGCAGCAACAGGATAAAGGGACTAGCGGGAGGCCTTCGCTCCTACGAGCAGTACTTC	CASSNRIKGLAGGLRSYEQYF
.	TRBV9	TRBJ1-5	.	TGTGCCAGCAGCGTAGGGGGCCACAATCAGCCCCAGCATTTT	CASSVGGHNQPQHF
.	TRBV7-9	TRBJ1-2	.	TGTGCCGGGGCGGACTACACCTTC	CAGADYTF
.	TRBV7-9	TRBJ1-2	.	TGTGCCAGCAGCCCCCAGCCGGGTCGCGGCTACACCTTC	CASSPQPGRGYTF
TRBD1	TRBV7-9	TRBJ2-7	.	TGTGCCAGCAGCCGTGCGGCCGCGGACAGGGGCGCCTACGAGCAGTACTTC	CASSRAAADRGAYEQYF
TRBD1	TRBV11-3	TRBJ1-2	.	TGTGCCAGCAGCCTGACAGGGTTCCACACCTTC	CASSLTGFHTF
.	TRBV5-4	TRBJ1-1	.	TGTGCCAGCAGCTTGGCCTCGAACACTGAAGCTTTCTTT	CASSLASNTEAFF
.	TRBV5-1	TRBJ2-1	.	TGCGCCAGCAGCTTGGCGAATCGTTGGTGGGCCTTCCGCTCCTACAATGAGCAGTTCTTC	CASSLANRWWAFRSYNEQFF
.	TRBV27	TRBJ2-5	.	TGTGCCAGCAGTTTATCTCCAGGGGTCCAAGAGACCCAGTACTTC	CASSLSPGVQETQYF
.	TRBV10-3	TRBJ2-7	.	TGTGCCATCAGTGTTCGACAGGATAGCTCCTACGAGCAGTACTTC	CAISVRQDSSYEQYF
TRBD1	TRBV2	TRBJ1-5	few	TGTGCCAGCAAGGGACAGACCTATCAGCCCCAGCATTTT	CASKGQTYQPQHF
.	TRBV30	TRBJ1-2	.	TGTGCCTGGACTGAACAGGGTAGCTATGGCTACACCTTC	CAWTEQGSYGYTF
.	TRBV5-4	TRBJ2-3	.	TGTGCCAGCAGCTTGCTCAGGACATCTTGGGGTGATACGCAGTATTTT	CASSLLRTSWGDTQYF
TRBD1	TRBV5-1	TRBJ2-6	.	TGCGCCAGCAGCCCCTCGACAGGGTCTGGGGCCAACGTCCTGACTTTC	CASSPSTGSGANVLTF